The 6 T cell receptor beta chains in this list originate from one sample, sequenced in a study of cytomegalovirus exposure and HLA in healthy donors. The method was immunoSEQ multiplex PCR; TCRdb's version includes in-frame clones alone and lacks a portion of them. Of under 200,000 clones in the sample, approximately 86% were seen once. Source material: PBMCs. Receptors originate from a woman under 30 in good health and CMV-seronegative.

The V and J genes are TRBV12-5 and TRBJ1-2; 7 positions match TRBD1. Germline assignment: CDR1 LGHNT and CDR2 FRNRAP. This CDR3 has 15 amino acids. The V and J ends lost 2 bases and 3 bases, in that order; junction bases with no gene match: 6. The CDR3 sequence is CASGLLGQPDYGYTF. CDR3 coding DNA: TGTGCTAGTGGTTTGTTGGGACAGCCAGACTATGGCTACACCTTC.

In nucleotides, the CDR3 is TGTGCCAGCAGCCAAGAGGGAGCGGGGGGCCGGGGCGGGGAGCTGTTTTTT. Protein sequence: CASSQEGAGGRGGELFF. The chain recombines TRBV4-2 with TRBJ2-2, with 9 bases aligning to TRBD2. Trimming removed 0 bases from V and 7 bases from J; junction bases left unmatched: 9. The CDR3 totals 17 residues. Germline V gene lookup returns CDR1 LGHNA and CDR2 YNFKEQ.

V and J are TRBV25-1 and TRBJ2-3, with D possibly matching TRBD2 (5 bases). The V end lost 5 bases, the J end lost 0 bases, and 18 bases lay between the germline ends. CDR3 length: 17 residues. The germline V gene encodes CDR1 MGHDK and CDR2 SYGVNS. The DNA of the CDR3 is TGTGCCAGCAGTCCAAGCGGCGGCGGAACTAGCACAGATACGCAGTATTTT. Translating it yields CASSPSGGGTSTDTQYF.

The chain combines TRBV30 with TRBJ2-7; weak D call: TRBD2 (6 bases). Germline CDR1 reads GTSNPN; CDR2 reads SVGIG (reference sequence). V lost 0 bases and J 2 bases, leaving 11 bases between the germline ends. The CDR3 length is 14 residues. The CDR3 spells CAWSVGGFTYEQYF. Written as DNA, the CDR3 is TGTGCCTGGAGTGTTGGGGGGTTTACCTACGAGCAGTACTTC.

In this sample, this clone turned up once. The chain recombines TRBV19 with TRBJ2-7, with TRBD1 identical over 7 bases. V gave up 1 base and J gave up 2 bases; unmatched junction bases: 5. The CDR3 has 15 amino acids. Germline V lookup: CDR1 LNHDA, CDR2 SQIVND (reference sequence). The CDR3, as DNA: TGTGCCAGTAGTATAGGTCGGGGACAGACCTACGAGCAGTACTTC. Translated, it gives CASSIGRGQTYEQYF. Supplemented by reference TRBV19 and TRBJ2-7, the full variable domain reads DGGITQSPKYLFRKEGQNVTLSCEQNLNHDAMYWYRQDPGQGLRLIYYSQIVNDFQKGDIAEGYSVSREKKESFPLTVTSAQKNPTAFYLCASSIGRGQTYEQYFGPGTRLTVT.

The chain is built from TRBV30 and TRBJ1-1; D unclear. CDR3 length equals 14 residues. V was trimmed by 3 bases and J by 0 bases, leaving 11 bases between them. The V gene's germline CDR1 is GTSNPN and CDR2 SVGIG (reference sequence). CDR3 sequence (DNA): TGTGCCTGGAGAAGCTGGGAGATGAACACTGAAGCTTTCTTT. Its translation is CAWRSWEMNTEAFF.